This T cell receptor beta chain was retrieved from a study of cytomegalovirus exposure and HLA in healthy donors. Findings of the study overall: Researchers reported in a later analysis that a missense DCLRE1C variant was tied to TCR beta V- and J-gene trimming.

The germline V gene has CDR1 WNHNN and CDR2 SYGVQD (reference sequence). The CDR3 loop spans 16 amino acids. After removal of 2 bases from V and 5 bases from J, the junction contained 10 bases not matched to a gene. The PCR had 60 Vbeta and 13 Jbeta primers. Methods used by the authors: Approximately 78 million unique TCR beta chains, roughly 11 million of them shared, were counted by a later analysis. The protocol was immunoSEQ multiplex PCR, while the TCRdb copy is restricted to in-frame clones and leaves out a portion. V and J calls and clone size come straight from that table; D and trimming were deduced from the DNA. The profile shows roughly 200,000 clones, roughly 8.7% of them singletons. This clone was detected only a few times. Antigen unknown.

The chain uses TRBV10-1 and TRBJ2-5, with 8 bases fitting TRBD1. The sequenced material came from PBMCs. The TCR was taken from a woman in her twenties or thirties in good health and CMV-seropositive. This CDR3 is CASSEGTGNPSETQYF. CDR3 bases: TGCGCCAGCAGTGAGGGGACAGGTAATCCTTCGGAGACCCAGTACTTC.